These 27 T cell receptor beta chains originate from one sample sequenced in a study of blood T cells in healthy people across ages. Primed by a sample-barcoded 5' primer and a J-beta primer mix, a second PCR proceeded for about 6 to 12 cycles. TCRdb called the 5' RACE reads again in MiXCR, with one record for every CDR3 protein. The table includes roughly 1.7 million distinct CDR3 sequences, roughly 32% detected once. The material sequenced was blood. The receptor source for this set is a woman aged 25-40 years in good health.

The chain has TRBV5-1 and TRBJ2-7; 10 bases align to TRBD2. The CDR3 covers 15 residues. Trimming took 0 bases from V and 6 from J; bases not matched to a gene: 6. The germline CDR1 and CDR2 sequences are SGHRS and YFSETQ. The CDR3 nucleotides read TGCGCCAGCAGCTTGGACCTAGCGGGAGTCGGCGAGCAGTACTTC. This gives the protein CASSLDLAGVGEQYF.

CDR3 DNA sequence: TGTGCCAGCAGTGGATGGGATCAGAGTGAAAAACTGTTTTTT. Encoded protein: CASSGWDQSEKLFF. The chain couples TRBV25-1 to TRBJ1-4, with D unresolved. Germline CDR1 reads MGHDK; CDR2 reads SYGVNS. V was shortened by 4 bases and J by 7 bases, with 13 bases between the two germline ends. The CDR3 spans 14 residues.

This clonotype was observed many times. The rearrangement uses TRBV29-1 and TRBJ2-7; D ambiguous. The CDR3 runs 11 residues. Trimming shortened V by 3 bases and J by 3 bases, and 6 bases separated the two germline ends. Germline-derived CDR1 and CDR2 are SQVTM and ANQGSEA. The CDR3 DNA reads TGCAGCGTTGAGATAAGCTACGAGCAGTACTTC. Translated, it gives CSVEISYEQYF.

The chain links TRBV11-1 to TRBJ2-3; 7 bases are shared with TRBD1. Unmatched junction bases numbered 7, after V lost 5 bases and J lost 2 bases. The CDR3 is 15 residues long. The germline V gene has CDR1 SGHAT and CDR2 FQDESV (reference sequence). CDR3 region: CASSPGDSNTDTQYF. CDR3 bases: TGTGCCAGCAGCCCCGGGGACAGCAACACAGATACGCAGTATTTT.

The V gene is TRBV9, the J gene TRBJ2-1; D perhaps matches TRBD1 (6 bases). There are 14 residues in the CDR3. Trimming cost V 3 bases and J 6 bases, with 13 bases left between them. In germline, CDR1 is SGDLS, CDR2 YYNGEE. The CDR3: CASSASDSFNEQFF. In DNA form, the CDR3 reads TGTGCCAGCAGCGCCTCGGACAGCTTCAATGAGCAGTTCTTC. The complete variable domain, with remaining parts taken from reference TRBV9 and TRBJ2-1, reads DSGVTQTPKHLITATGQRVTLRCSPRSGDLSVYWYQQSLDQGLQFLIQYYNGEERAKGNILERFSAQQFPDLHSELNLSSLELGDSALYFCASSASDSFNEQFFGPGTRLTVL.

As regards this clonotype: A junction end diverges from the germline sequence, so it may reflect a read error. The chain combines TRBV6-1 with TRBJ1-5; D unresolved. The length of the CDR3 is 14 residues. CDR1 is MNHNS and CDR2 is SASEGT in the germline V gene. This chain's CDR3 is CASIAGYSNRPQHF. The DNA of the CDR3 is TGTGCCAGCATAGCGGGATATAGCAATCGGCCCCAGCATTTT.

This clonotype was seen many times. Written as DNA, the CDR3 is TGCGCCAGCAGCCGGGGACAGGCAACCTACGAGCAGTACTTC. As protein: CASSRGQATYEQYF. V is TRBV4-1 and J is TRBJ2-7; 8 bases map to TRBD1. Germline V gene sequence: CDR1 MGHRA, CDR2 YSYEKL. This CDR3 is 14 amino acids long. Trimming at V came to 4 bases and at J to 2 bases, leaving 4 bases not matched to a gene.

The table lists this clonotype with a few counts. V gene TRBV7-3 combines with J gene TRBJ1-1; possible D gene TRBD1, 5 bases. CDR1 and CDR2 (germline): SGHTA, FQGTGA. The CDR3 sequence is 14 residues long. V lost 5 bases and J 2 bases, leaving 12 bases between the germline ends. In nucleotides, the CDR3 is TGTGCCAGCAGCCCCTTTGGGGCCAACACTGAAGCTTTCTTT. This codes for CASSPFGANTEAFF.

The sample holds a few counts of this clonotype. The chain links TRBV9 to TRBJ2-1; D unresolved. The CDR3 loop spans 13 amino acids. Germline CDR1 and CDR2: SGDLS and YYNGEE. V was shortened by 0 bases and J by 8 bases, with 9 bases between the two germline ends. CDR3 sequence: CASSVGERDEQFF. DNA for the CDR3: TGTGCCAGCAGCGTAGGTGAGCGCGATGAGCAGTTCTTC.

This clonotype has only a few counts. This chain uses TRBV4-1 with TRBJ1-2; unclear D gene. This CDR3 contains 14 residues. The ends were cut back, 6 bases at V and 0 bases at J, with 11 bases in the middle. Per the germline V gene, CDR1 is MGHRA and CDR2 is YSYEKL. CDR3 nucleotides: TGCGCCAGCAGACTCACGGCTTCTAACTATGGCTACACCTTC. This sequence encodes CASRLTASNYGYTF.

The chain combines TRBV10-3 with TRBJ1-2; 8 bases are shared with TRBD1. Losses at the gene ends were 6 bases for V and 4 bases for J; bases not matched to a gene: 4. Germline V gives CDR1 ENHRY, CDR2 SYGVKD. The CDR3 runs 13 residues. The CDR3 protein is CAISTDRGYGYTF. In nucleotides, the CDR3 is TGTGCCATCAGCACTGACAGGGGCTATGGCTACACCTTC.

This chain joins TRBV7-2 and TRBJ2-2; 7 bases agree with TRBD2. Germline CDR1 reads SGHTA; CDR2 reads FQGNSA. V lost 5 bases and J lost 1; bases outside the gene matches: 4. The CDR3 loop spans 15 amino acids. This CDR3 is CASSRGLGNTGELFF. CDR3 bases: TGTGCCAGCAGCAGAGGACTAGGGAACACCGGGGAGCTGTTTTTT.

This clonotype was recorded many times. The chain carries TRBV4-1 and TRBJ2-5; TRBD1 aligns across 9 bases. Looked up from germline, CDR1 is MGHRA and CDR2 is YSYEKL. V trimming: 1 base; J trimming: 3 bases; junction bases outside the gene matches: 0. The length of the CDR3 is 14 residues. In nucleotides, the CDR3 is TGCGCCAGCAGCCAAGGACAGGGGGAAGAGACCCAGTACTTC. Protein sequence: CASSQGQGEETQYF.

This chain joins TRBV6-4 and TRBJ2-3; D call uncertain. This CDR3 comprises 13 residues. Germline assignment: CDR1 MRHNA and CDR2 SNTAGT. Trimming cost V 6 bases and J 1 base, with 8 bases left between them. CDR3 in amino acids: CASRAIGTDTQYF. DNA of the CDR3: TGTGCCAGCAGGGCAATTGGCACAGATACGCAGTATTTT.

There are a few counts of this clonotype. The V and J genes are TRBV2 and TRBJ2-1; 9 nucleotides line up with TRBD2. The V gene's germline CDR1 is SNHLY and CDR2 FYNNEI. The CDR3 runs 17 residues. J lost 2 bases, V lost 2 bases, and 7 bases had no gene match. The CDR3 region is CASSERASGTPYNEQFF. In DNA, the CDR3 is TGTGCCAGCAGTGAACGGGCTAGCGGGACTCCCTACAATGAGCAGTTCTTC.

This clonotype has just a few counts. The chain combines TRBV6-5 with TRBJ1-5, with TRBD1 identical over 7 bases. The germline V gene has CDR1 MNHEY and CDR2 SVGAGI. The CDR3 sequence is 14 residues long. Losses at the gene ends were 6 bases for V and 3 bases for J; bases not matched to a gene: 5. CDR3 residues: CASSLQGINQPQHF. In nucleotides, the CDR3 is TGTGCCAGCAGCCTACAGGGGATCAATCAGCCCCAGCATTTT.

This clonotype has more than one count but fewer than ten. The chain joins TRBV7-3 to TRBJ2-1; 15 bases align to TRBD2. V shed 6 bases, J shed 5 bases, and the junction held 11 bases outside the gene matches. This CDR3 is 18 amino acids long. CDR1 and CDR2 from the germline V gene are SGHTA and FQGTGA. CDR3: CASSPVGLAGGSHNEQFF. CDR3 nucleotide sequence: TGTGCCAGCAGTCCGGTCGGACTAGCGGGAGGGTCCCACAATGAGCAGTTCTTC.

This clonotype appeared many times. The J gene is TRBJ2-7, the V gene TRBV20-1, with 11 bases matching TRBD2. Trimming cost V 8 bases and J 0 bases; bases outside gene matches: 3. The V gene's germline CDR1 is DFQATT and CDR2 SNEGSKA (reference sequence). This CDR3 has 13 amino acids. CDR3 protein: CSRLAGISYEQYF. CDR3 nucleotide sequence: TGCAGTCGACTAGCGGGGATCTCCTACGAGCAGTACTTC.

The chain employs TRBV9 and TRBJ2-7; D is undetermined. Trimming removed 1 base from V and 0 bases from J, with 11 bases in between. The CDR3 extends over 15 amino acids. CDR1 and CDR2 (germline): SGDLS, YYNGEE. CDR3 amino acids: CASSVYDSPSYEQYF. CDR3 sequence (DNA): TGTGCCAGCAGCGTATACGACTCACCCTCCTACGAGCAGTACTTC. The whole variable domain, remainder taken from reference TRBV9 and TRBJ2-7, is DSGVTQTPKHLITATGQRVTLRCSPRSGDLSVYWYQQSLDQGLQFLIQYYNGEERAKGNILERFSAQQFPDLHSELNLSSLELGDSALYFCASSVYDSPSYEQYFGPGTRLTVT.

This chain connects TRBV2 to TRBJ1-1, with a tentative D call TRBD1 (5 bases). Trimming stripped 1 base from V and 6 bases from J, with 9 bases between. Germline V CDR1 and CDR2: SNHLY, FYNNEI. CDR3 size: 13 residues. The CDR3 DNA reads TGTGCCAGCAGTGAAGAGACAGCGTCTGAAGCTTTCTTT. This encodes CASSEETASEAFF.

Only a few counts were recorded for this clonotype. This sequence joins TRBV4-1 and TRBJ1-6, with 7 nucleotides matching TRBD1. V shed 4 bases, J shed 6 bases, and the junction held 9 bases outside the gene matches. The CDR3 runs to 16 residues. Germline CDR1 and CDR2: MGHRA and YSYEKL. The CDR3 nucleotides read TGCGCCAGCAGCCTAACACCCGGACAGGCTAATTCACCCCTCCACTTT. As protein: CASSLTPGQANSPLHF.

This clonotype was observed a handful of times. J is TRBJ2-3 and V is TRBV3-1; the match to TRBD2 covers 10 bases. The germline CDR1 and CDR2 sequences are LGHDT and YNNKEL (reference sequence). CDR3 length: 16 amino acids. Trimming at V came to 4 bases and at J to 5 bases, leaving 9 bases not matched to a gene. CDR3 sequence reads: CASSLQLAGLRDTQYF. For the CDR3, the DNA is TGTGCCAGCAGCCTCCAACTAGCGGGGCTGAGAGATACGCAGTATTTT.

As DNA, the CDR3 is TGTGCCAGCAGCCCGCGGGACAGGGCAAATCCGGAGACCCAGTACTTC. It specifies CASSPRDRANPETQYF. The rearrangement uses TRBV4-2 and TRBJ2-7; 9 positions agree with TRBD1. The DNA end is a closer match to TRBJ2-5, so the J assignment may be wrong. Germline CDR1 and CDR2: LGHNA and YNFKEQ. The CDR3 contains 16 residues.

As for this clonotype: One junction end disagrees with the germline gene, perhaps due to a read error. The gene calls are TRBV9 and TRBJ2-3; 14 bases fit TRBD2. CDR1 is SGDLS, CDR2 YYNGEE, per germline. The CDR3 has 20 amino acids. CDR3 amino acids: CTSSLRLAGGDKLSTDTQYF. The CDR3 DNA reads TGTACCAGCAGCCTTCGACTAGCGGGGGGGGACAAACTCAGCACAGATACGCAGTATTTT.

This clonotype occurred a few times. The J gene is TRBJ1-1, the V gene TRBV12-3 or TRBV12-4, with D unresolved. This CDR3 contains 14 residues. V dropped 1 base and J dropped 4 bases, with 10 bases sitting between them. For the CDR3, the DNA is TGTGCCAGCAGTTTAGGAGGATGGGGCACTGAAGCTTTCTTT. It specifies CASSLGGWGTEAFF.

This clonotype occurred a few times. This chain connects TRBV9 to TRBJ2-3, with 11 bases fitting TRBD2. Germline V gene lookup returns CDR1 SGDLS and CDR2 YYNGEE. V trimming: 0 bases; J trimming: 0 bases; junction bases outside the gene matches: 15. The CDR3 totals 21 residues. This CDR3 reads CASSVGTGTSGPRGSTDTQYF. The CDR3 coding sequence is TGTGCCAGCAGCGTAGGGACCGGGACTAGCGGACCCCGGGGGAGCACAGATACGCAGTATTTT.

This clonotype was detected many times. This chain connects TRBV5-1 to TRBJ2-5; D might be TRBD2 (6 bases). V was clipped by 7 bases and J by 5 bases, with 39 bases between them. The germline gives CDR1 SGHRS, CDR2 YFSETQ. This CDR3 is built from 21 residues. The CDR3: CASHGSGLQETQYSLVETQYF. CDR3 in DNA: TGCGCCAGCCATGGTAGCGGACTCCAAGAGACCCAGTACTCCCTTGTGGAGACCCAGTACTTC.